This T cell receptor (beta chain) was captured in a study of cytomegalovirus exposure and HLA in healthy donors. The primer mix had 60 Vbeta and 13 Jbeta primers. Assay used: immunoSEQ multiplex PCR; TCRdb lists only in-frame clones, some missing. This table has around 62,000 clones, about 82% appearing once. This TCR was sampled from a woman aged 30 to 39 in good health and CMV-seronegative. Sequencing was carried out using PBMCs.

CDR3 loop: CASSQGLARGASYNEQFF. CDR3 sequence (DNA): TGCGCCAGCAGTCAGGGACTAGCGAGGGGAGCGTCCTACAATGAGCAGTTCTTC. This chain links TRBV4-1 with TRBJ2-1; TRBD2 agrees at 10 bases. The CDR3 is 18 residues long. J gave up 1 base and V 6 bases, and 12 bases lay outside the gene matches. CDR1 is MGHRA and CDR2 is YSYEKL in the germline V gene.